The clone carrying this T cell receptor (beta chain) was detected ten times or more. The antigen is undetermined. TCRdb analysed the reads with MiXCR anew, one entry per CDR3 protein. The sample carries around 770,000 distinct CDR3 sequences, roughly 28% recorded once. These data come from a study of T cell repertoires in cytomegalovirus infection. Whole-study results and caveats: HLA-C-restricted CMV-specific TCR beta clonotypes were dominant in the ex vivo response.

Trimming took 2 bases from V and 0 from J; bases not matched to a gene: 7. The germline V gene has CDR1 SGHAT and CDR2 FQNNGV. This CDR3 has 17 amino acids. The chain employs TRBV11-2 and TRBJ2-1; 7 bases agree with TRBD1. The source was cultured CD8+ T cells from PBMCs, collected from culture after CMV antigen stimulation. The clonotype comes from a human donor in good health (CMV status not recorded). Some clones in this sample may be carry-over from other donors' samples. This CDR3 is CASSLLQTGRSYNEQFF. CDR3 nucleotide sequence: TGTGCCAGCAGCTTATTGCAGACAGGGCGCTCCTACAATGAGCAGTTCTTC.